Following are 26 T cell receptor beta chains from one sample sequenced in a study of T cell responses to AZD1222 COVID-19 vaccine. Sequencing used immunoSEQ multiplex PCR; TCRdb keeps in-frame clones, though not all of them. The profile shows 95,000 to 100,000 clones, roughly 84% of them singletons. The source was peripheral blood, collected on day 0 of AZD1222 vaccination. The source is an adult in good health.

The CDR3 region is CASSLDSSYEQYF. The CDR3 DNA follows: TGTGCCAGCAGCTTAGACAGCTCCTACGAGCAGTACTTC. The V gene is TRBV11-2, the J gene TRBJ2-7; D remains unclear. Trimming removed 0 bases at V and 0 bases at J, with 3 bases between. Germline V gene lookup returns CDR1 SGHAT and CDR2 FQNNGV. The length of the CDR3 is 13 residues.

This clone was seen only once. The CDR3 nucleotides read TGTGCCAGCAGCAAAGAAGAAGCGCCCTACGAGCAGTACTTC. Translation gives CASSKEEAPYEQYF. The rearrangement uses TRBV21-1 and TRBJ2-7; TRBD2 is the table's D call, not checked against the DNA. TRBV21-1 is a recognized pseudogene. The CDR3 totals 14 residues.

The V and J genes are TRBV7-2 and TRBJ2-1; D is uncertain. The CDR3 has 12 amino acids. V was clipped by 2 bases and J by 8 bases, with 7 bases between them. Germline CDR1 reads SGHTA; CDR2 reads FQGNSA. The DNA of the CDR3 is TGTGCCAGCAGCTTATATAAGGATGAGCAGTTCTTC. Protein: CASSLYKDEQFF.

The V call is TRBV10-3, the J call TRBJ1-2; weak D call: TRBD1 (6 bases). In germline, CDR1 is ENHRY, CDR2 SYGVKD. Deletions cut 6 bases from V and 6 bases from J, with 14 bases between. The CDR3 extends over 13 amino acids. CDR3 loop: CAISPGAMNGYTF. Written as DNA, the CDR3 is TGTGCCATCAGCCCAGGGGCGATGAATGGCTACACCTTC.

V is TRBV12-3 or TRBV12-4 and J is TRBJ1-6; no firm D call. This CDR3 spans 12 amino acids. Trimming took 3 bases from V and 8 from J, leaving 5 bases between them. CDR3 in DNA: TGTGCCAGCAGTTTTGTCCATTCACCCCTCCACTTT. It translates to CASSFVHSPLHF.

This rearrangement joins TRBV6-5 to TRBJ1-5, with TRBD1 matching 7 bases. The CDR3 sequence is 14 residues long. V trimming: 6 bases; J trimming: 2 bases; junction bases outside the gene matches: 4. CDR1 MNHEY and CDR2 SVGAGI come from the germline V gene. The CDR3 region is CASRAGQGNQPQHF. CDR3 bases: TGTGCCAGCAGGGCCGGACAGGGCAATCAGCCCCAGCATTTT.

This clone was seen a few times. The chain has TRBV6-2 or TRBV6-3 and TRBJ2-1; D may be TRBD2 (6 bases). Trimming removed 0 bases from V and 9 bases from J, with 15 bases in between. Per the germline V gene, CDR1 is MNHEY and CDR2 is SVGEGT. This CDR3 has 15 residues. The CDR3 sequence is CASSYSTTGASEQFF. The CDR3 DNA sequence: TGTGCCAGCAGTTACTCGACGACGGGAGCCAGTGAGCAGTTCTTC.

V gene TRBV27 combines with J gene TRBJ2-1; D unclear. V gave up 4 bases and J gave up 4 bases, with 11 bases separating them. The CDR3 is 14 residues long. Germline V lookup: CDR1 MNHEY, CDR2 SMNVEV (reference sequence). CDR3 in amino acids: CASSYSSRYNEQFF. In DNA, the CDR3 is TGTGCCAGCAGTTATTCCTCCCGGTACAATGAGCAGTTCTTC.

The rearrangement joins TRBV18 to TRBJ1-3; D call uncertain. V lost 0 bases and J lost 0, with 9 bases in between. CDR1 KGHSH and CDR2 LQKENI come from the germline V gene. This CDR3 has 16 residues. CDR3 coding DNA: TGTGCCAGCTCACCACCGCGCCCTCTCTCTGGAAACACCATATATTTT. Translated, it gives CASSPPRPLSGNTIYF.

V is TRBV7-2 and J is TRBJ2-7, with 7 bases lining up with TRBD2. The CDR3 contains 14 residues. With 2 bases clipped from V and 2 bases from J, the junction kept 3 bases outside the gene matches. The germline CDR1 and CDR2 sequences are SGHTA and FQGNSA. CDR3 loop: CASSLLAETYEQYF. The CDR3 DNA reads TGTGCCAGCAGCTTACTAGCGGAGACCTACGAGCAGTACTTC.

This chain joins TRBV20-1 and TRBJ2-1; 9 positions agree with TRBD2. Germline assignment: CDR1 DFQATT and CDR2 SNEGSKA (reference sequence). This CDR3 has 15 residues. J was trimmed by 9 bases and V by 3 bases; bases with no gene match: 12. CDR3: CSASGWGGRAIEQFF. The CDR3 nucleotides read TGCAGTGCTAGTGGATGGGGCGGGAGGGCCATTGAGCAGTTCTTC.

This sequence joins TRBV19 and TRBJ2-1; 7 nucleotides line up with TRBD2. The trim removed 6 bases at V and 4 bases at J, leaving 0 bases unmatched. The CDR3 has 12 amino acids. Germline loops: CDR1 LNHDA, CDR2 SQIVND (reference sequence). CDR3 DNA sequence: TGTGCCAGTAGCGGGAGGTACAATGAGCAGTTCTTC. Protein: CASSGRYNEQFF.

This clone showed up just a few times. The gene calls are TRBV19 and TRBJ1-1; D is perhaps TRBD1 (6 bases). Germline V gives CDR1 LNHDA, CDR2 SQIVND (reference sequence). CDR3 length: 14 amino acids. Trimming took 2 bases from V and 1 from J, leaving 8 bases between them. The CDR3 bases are TGTGCCAGTAGTATATACAGGGAGAACACTGAAGCTTTCTTT. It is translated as CASSIYRENTEAFF.

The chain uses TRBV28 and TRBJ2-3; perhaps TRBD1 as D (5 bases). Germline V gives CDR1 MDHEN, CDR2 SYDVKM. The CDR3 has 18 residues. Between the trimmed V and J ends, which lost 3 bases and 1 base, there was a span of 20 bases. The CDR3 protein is CASSFLDRRIQGTDTQYF. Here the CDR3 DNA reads TGTGCCAGCAGTTTCCTTGACAGACGAATTCAGGGCACAGATACGCAGTATTTT.

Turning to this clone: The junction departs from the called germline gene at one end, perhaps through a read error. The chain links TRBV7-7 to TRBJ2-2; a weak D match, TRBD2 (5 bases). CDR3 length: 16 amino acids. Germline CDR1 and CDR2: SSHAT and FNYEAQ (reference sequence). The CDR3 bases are TGTGCTAGCAGCACTGGGCCTGAGAGGGCCACCGGGGAGCTGTTTTTT. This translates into CASSTGPERATGELFF.

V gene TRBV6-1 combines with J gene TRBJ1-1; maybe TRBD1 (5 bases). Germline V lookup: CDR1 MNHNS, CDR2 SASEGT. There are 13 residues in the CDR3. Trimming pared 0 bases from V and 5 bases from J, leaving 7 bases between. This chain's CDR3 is CASSEARGTEAFF. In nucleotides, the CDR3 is TGTGCCAGCAGTGAAGCGAGGGGTACTGAAGCTTTCTTT.

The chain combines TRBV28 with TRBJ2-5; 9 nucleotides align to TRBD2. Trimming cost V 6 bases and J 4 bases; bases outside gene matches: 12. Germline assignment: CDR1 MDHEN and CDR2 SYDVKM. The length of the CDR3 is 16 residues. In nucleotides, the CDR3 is TGTGCCAGCAGAAGGGGCGGGAGGGGAGGAACAGAGACCCAGTACTTC. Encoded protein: CASRRGGRGGTETQYF.

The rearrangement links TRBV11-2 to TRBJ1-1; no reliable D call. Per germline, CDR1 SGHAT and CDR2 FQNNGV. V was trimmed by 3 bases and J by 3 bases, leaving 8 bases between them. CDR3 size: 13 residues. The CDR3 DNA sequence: TGTGCCAGCAGCTTGCGTCATGACACTGAAGCTTTCTTT. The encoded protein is CASSLRHDTEAFF.

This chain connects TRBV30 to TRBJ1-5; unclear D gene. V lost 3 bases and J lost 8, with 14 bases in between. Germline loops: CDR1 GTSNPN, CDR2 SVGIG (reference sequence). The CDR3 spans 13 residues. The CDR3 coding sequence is TGTGCCTGGAGCAGAGACTTGGGAGAGCCCCAGCATTTT. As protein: CAWSRDLGEPQHF. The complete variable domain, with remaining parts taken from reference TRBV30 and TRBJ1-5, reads SQTIHQWPATLVQPVGSPLSLECTVEGTSNPNLYWYRQAAGRGLQLLFYSVGIGQISSEVPQNLSASRPQDRQFILSSKKLLLSDSGFYLCAWSRDLGEPQHFGDGTRLSIL.

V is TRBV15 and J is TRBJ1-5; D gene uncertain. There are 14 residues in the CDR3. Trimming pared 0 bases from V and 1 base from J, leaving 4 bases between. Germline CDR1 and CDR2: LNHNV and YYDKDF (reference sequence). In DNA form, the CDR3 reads TGTGCCACCAGCAGAGACAGGAGCAATCAGCCCCAGCATTTT. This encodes CATSRDRSNQPQHF.

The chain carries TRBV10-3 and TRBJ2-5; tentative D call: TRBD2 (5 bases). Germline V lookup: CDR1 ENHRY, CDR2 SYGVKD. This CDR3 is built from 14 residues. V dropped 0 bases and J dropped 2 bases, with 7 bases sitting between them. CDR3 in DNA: TGTGCCATCAGTGAGTCGACGGGACAAGAGACCCAGTACTTC. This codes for CAISESTGQETQYF.

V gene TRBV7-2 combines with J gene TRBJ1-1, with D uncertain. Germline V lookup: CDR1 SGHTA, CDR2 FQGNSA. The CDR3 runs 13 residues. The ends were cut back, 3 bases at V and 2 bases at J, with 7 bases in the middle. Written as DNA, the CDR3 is TGTGCCAGCAGCTTCGGGAGAAACACTGAAGCTTTCTTT. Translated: CASSFGRNTEAFF.

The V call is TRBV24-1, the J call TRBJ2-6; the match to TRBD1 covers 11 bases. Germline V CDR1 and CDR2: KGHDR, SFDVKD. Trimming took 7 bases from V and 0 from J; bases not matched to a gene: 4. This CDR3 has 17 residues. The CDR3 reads CATSRTGGGSGANVLTF. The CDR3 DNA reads TGTGCCACCAGCCGGACAGGGGGCGGCTCTGGGGCCAACGTCCTGACTTTC.

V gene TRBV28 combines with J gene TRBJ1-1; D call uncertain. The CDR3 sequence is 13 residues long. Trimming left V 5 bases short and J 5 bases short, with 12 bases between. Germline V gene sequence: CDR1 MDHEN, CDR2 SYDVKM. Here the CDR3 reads CASSPGGRTEAFF. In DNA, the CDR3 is TGTGCCAGCAGTCCGGGAGGGAGAACTGAAGCTTTCTTT.

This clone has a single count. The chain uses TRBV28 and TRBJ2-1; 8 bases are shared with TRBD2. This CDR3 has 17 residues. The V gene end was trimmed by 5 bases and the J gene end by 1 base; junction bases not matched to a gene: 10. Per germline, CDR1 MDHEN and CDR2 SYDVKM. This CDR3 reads CASSKGIGTRSYNEQFF. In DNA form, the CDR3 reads TGTGCCAGCAGTAAAGGGATTGGGACTAGGTCCTACAATGAGCAGTTCTTC.

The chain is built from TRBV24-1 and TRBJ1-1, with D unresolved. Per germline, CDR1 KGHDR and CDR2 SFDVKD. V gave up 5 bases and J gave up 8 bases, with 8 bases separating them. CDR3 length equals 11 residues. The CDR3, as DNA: TGTGCCACCAGTGTGGGGAGGGAAGCTTTCTTT. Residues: CATSVGREAFF.